The T cell receptor beta chain under discussion was sequenced for a study of persistence of HIV-infected CD4 T cells. Overall study: CD4+ T cells responding to CMV or HIV-1 Gag were isolated.

This was the immunoSEQ version 4 assay in survey mode. Clones were read by immunoSEQ multiplex PCR, and TCRdb kept only the in-frame ones, dropping some. The sample has 40,000 to 55,000 clones, 75% to 85% seen once. General observations from the study: Compared with CD3/CD28-stimulated cells, CMV- and Gag-responding cells showed lower TCRbeta richness.

Stimulation used around 9.1 ug/mL lysate from CMV-infected fibroblasts. Sorted nonresponding memory CD4+ T cells were CD40L-negative, CD69-negative, CD45RO-high. A few counts support this clone. What it binds is not known. The receptor was derived from an adult man with HIV who was CMV-seropositive. The starting material was CD4+ T cells sorted from PBMCs after approximately 18-hour stimulation, obtained from a patient who received antiretroviral therapy.

The CDR3 sequence is CASSPQGNTGELFF. CDR3 nucleotide sequence: TGTGCCAGCAGCCCACAGGGGAACACCGGGGAGCTGTTTTTT. The chain carries TRBV6-6 and TRBJ2-2, with D maybe TRBD1 (6 bases). The V end lost 6 bases, the J end lost 1 base, and 9 bases lay between the germline ends. This CDR3 is built from 14 residues. Looked up from germline, CDR1 is MNHNY and CDR2 is SVGAGI (reference sequence).